This TCR beta chain originates from a study of post-analysis software for immune sequencing data. About the study: There were relapsing-remitting, secondary progressive and progressive-relapsing multiple sclerosis among the disease courses included. Study observations and caveats: Controls' normalized Chao1 diversity significantly exceeded that of multiple sclerosis patients. Roughly five TRBV segments were more frequent in patients than controls; TRBV5-6, TRBV5-1 and TRBV20-1 belonged to this group.

Unique molecular identifiers had been added to the TCR beta cDNA libraries. TCRdb reprocessed the PCR reads via MiXCR and lists one record per CDR3 protein. Here the sample spans 600,000 to 750,000 distinct CDR3 sequences, 59% being singletons. Trimming cost V 2 bases and J 6 bases; bases outside gene matches: 4. The CDR3 totals 17 residues. Germline V lookup: CDR1 MNHEY, CDR2 SVGAGI. This clonotype turned up a few times. No antigen is known for it. This sequence joins TRBV6-5 and TRBJ2-1; TRBD2 aligns across 16 bases. Sequenced sample: blood. This sequence originates from a girl aged 2 to 9 with multiple sclerosis. The CDR3: CASSYPGLAGGRNEQFF. The CDR3 DNA sequence: TGTGCCAGCAGTTACCCGGGACTAGCGGGGGGGCGCAATGAGCAGTTCTTC.